This passage covers 29 T cell receptor beta chains from one sample sequenced in a study of Ad26.COV2.S vaccination and SARS-CoV-2 variants (dated by TCRdb to 2020 to 2023). Read against the paper, the sample's treatment or condition label means: about 20 received Ad26.COV2.S at low or high dose, single or two shots; about five received placebo; per-sample allocation not given. Repertoires of vaccine and placebo recipients were sequenced from samples collected on day 63 after the first injection. Library creation used the immunoSEQ multiplex PCR assay. The table comes from immuneACCESS by way of TCRdb, which keeps in-frame sequences with V and J called. Part of the clones is missing from these tables; in studies checked, under half for an unresolved V gene and the rest for unknown reasons. The sample data list 350,000 to 450,000 clones, and roughly 85% of these were observed just once. The ten largest account for 3% to 4% of the sample.

The specimen was peripheral blood, collected in a trial of Ad26.COV2.S vaccine versus placebo. The receptors stem from a person between 18 and 65 years old who received the Ad26.COV2.S COVID-19 vaccine or a placebo.

The chain links TRBV11-3 to TRBJ2-7; 8 nucleotides align to TRBD1. The CDR3 length is 14 residues. CDR1 SGHNT and CDR2 YENEEA come from the germline V gene. Unmatched junction bases numbered 7, after V lost 4 bases and J lost 5 bases. DNA for the CDR3: TGTGCCAGCAGCTCGACAGGGGTGTTGAACGAGCAGTACTTC. It translates to CASSSTGVLNEQYF.

The chain carries TRBV7-2 and TRBJ1-6; no clear D gene. The CDR3 sequence is 14 residues long. Germline lookup yields CDR1 SGHTA and CDR2 FQGNSA. V was cut by 6 bases and J by 6 bases, with 12 bases left in between. The CDR3 DNA sequence: TGTGCCAGCAGAGAAGCGGGGAGTAATTCACCCCTCCACTTT. Encoded protein: CASREAGSNSPLHF. Drawing the rest from reference TRBV7-2 and TRBJ1-6, the complete variable domain is GAGVSQSPSNKVTEKGKDVELRCDPISGHTALYWYRQSLGQGLEFLIYFQGNSAPDKSGLPSDRFSAERTGGSVSTLTIQRTQQEDSAVYLCASREAGSNSPLHFGNGTRLTVT.

Details on this clone: Distinct nucleotide sequences in the sample also encode this CDR3. The chain joins TRBV10-3 to TRBJ2-7; the D gene is possibly TRBD1 (6 bases). Germline V gene lookup returns CDR1 ENHRY and CDR2 SYGVKD. Trimming cost V 6 bases and J 4 bases, with 16 bases left between them. The CDR3 spans 14 residues. The chain's CDR3 is CAISPQGPPYEQYF. CDR3 in DNA: TGTGCCATCAGCCCCCAGGGGCCCCCATACGAGCAGTACTTC.

The rearrangement links TRBV6-5 to TRBJ2-5; a weak D match, TRBD1 (5 bases). The germline V and J ends were trimmed by 2 bases and 4 bases, with 14 bases remaining between them. Germline V gene sequence: CDR1 MNHEY, CDR2 SVGAGI. This CDR3 comprises 15 residues. The CDR3 region has the DNA TGTGCCAGCAGTTACCGGACATCCTTAGGAGAGACCCAGTACTTC. Its translation is CASSYRTSLGETQYF.

The gene calls are TRBV5-1 and TRBJ1-1; tentatively, D is TRBD1 (6 bases). The germline gives CDR1 SGHRS, CDR2 YFSETQ. V was cut by 2 bases and J by 1 base, with 9 bases left in between. The CDR3 loop spans 14 amino acids. CDR3 residues: CASSFLQGNTEAFF. Here the CDR3 DNA reads TGCGCCAGCAGCTTCTTACAGGGGAACACTGAAGCTTTCTTT.

This rearrangement joins TRBV5-6 to TRBJ2-6; D might be TRBD2 (6 bases). The CDR3 totals 15 residues. V shed 4 bases and J shed 2 bases, with 10 bases lying between them. The germline gives CDR1 SGHDT, CDR2 YYEEEE. Here the CDR3 reads CASSPGVPGANVLTF. The CDR3 region has the DNA TGTGCCAGCAGCCCGGGGGTGCCTGGGGCCAACGTCCTGACTTTC.

V is TRBV5-1 and J is TRBJ1-2; the D is unclear. V shed 1 base and J shed 4 bases, with 11 bases lying between them. This CDR3 is built from 14 residues. CDR1 and CDR2 (germline): SGHRS, YFSETQ. The DNA of the CDR3 is TGCGCCAGCAGCTTGACTGAACAAACCTATGGCTACACCTTC. This codes for CASSLTEQTYGYTF. The entire variable domain, with the rest obtained from reference TRBV5-1 and TRBJ1-2, is as follows: KAGVTQTPRYLIKTRGQQVTLSCSPISGHRSVSWYQQTPGQGLQFLFEYFSETQRNKGNFPGRFSGRQFSNSRSEMNVSTLELGDSALYLCASSLTEQTYGYTFGSGTRLTVV.

The sample holds a few counts of this clone. J is TRBJ2-6 and V is TRBV27; 8 positions agree with TRBD1. J gave up 4 bases and V 3 bases, and 14 bases lay outside the gene matches. CDR3 length: 19 amino acids. Germline V gene sequence: CDR1 MNHEY, CDR2 SMNVEV (reference sequence). CDR3 bases: TGTGCCAGCAGTTTTCGTCTCGGGCAGGGGGCGCAGGGGGCCAACGTCCTGACTTTC. Protein sequence: CASSFRLGQGAQGANVLTF.

This CDR3 reads CASSYSTAGGSDTQYF. In DNA form, the CDR3 reads TGCGCCAGCAGCTACTCTACAGCGGGAGGCTCAGATACGCAGTATTTT. The chain couples TRBV5-1 to TRBJ2-3; 9 nucleotides align to TRBD2. The CDR3 has 16 residues. CDR1 is SGHRS, CDR2 YFSETQ, per germline. V dropped 3 bases and J dropped 4; count of bases not matched to a gene: 9.

The chain links TRBV7-9 to TRBJ2-5; no clear D. The CDR3 extends over 15 amino acids. Trimming left V 4 bases short and J 0 bases short, with 12 bases between. Germline values: CDR1 SEHNR, CDR2 FQNEAQ (reference sequence). CDR3 bases: TGTGCCAGCAGCTATGGGGTAGCAGACCAAGAGACCCAGTACTTC. Its protein is CASSYGVADQETQYF.

V is TRBV6-6 and J is TRBJ2-5; 7 bases align to TRBD2. After removal of 5 bases from V and 4 bases from J, the junction contained 4 bases not matched to a gene. This CDR3 contains 13 residues. Per germline, CDR1 MNHNY and CDR2 SVGAGI (reference sequence). CDR3 in amino acids: CASSGGSSETQYF. DNA of the CDR3: TGTGCCAGCAGTGGCGGGAGTTCAGAGACCCAGTACTTC.

Comment on this clone: In the same sample, other DNA sequences code for this CDR3. The chain uses TRBV5-8 and TRBJ1-5, with D possibly TRBD1 on 6 matching bases. Germline CDR1 reads SGHTS; CDR2 reads YDEGEE. Trimming removed 4 bases at V and 2 bases at J, with 10 bases between. The CDR3 is 14 residues long. In DNA form, the CDR3 reads TGTGCCAGCAGCCCGAGGACAGGCAATCAGCCCCAGCATTTT. Protein: CASSPRTGNQPQHF.

The chain carries TRBV6-6 and TRBJ2-4; 7 nucleotides match TRBD2. V was clipped by 5 bases and J by 6 bases; unmatched bases: 16. Germline CDR1 reads MNHNY; CDR2 reads SVGAGI (reference sequence). The CDR3 is 17 amino acids. CDR3 loop: CASSRSGRTEEGNIQYF. In nucleotides, the CDR3 is TGTGCCAGCAGTCGCTCCGGGAGGACGGAGGAGGGAAACATTCAGTACTTC.

This clone was seen only a few times. This chain links TRBV4-3 with TRBJ1-1; 7 bases align to TRBD1. The CDR3 is 15 residues long. V lost 3 bases to trimming and J lost 6 bases; unmatched junction nucleotides: 10. Germline V gene sequence: CDR1 LGHNA, CDR2 YSLEER. DNA for the CDR3: TGCGCCAGCAGCCAGGCGACAGGGTTAGGGGCTGAAGCTTTCTTT. It codes for CASSQATGLGAEAFF.

This chain joins TRBV27 and TRBJ1-6; no clear D. CDR1 MNHEY and CDR2 SMNVEV come from the germline V gene (reference sequence). The length of the CDR3 is 15 residues. The germline V and J ends were trimmed by 1 base and 3 bases, with 7 bases remaining between them. The CDR3 coding sequence is TGTGCCAGCAGTTTATTCCCTAACTATAATTCACCCCTCCACTTT. The encoded protein is CASSLFPNYNSPLHF.

The V call is TRBV27, the J call TRBJ1-5, with 7 bases aligning to TRBD1. The CDR3 loop spans 14 amino acids. V shed 6 bases and J 4 bases; nucleotides not matched to a gene: 6. Germline V CDR1 and CDR2: MNHEY, SMNVEV (reference sequence). The CDR3 nucleotides read TGTGCCAGCAGAGTGACAGGGTCAAATCAGCCCCAGCATTTT. The encoded protein is CASRVTGSNQPQHF.

A note on this clone: A much more abundant neighbour one base away suggests this may be a read error. The chain carries TRBV4-3 and TRBJ2-3; the match to TRBD2 covers 9 bases. Germline CDR1 and CDR2: LGHNA and YSLEER. The trim removed 2 bases at V and 2 bases at J, leaving 11 bases unmatched. The CDR3 totals 18 residues. The CDR3 reads CASSQQRRAGGITDTQYF. The CDR3, as DNA: TGCGCCAGCAGCCAACAACGCCGGGCGGGGGGGATCACAGATACGCAGTATTTT.

The V gene is TRBV16, the J gene TRBJ2-7; no clear D gene. This CDR3 comprises 15 residues. The V end was cut by 0 bases, the J end by 5 bases, with 14 bases between. The germline V gene has CDR1 KGHSY and CDR2 FQNENV. Here the CDR3 DNA reads TGTGCCAGCAGCCAATCTCGGGCAGATTGGGACGAGCAGTACTTC. It translates to CASSQSRADWDEQYF.

The sample holds a few counts of this clone. The J gene is TRBJ2-7, the V gene TRBV4-1; 8 bases map to TRBD2. The CDR3 runs to 17 residues. Germline V gene lookup returns CDR1 MGHRA and CDR2 YSYEKL. The J segment lost 6 bases and the V segment lost 2 bases, leaving 15 bases of the junction unmatched. In DNA form, the CDR3 reads TGCGCCAGCAGCCAACGGGGGTTCCGACTAGCGCTTCCCGAGCAGTACTTC. Its translation: CASSQRGFRLALPEQYF.

The V and J genes are TRBV28 and TRBJ2-3, with TRBD2 identical over 12 bases. V gave up 2 bases and J gave up 4 bases; unmatched junction bases: 7. This CDR3 region has 17 residues. CDR1 MDHEN and CDR2 SYDVKM come from the germline V gene. The CDR3 spells CASSLLAGGPEADTQYF. CDR3 nucleotides: TGTGCCAGCAGTTTACTAGCGGGAGGGCCAGAGGCAGATACGCAGTATTTT.

This chain joins TRBV28 and TRBJ2-1; 10 bases map to TRBD2. V was pared by 5 bases and J by 7 bases, with 11 bases of the junction left unmatched. Germline assignment: CDR1 MDHEN and CDR2 SYDVKM. The CDR3 has 16 residues. The CDR3 is CASSSSGTSALNEQFF. CDR3 DNA: TGTGCCAGCAGTAGCTCCGGGACTAGCGCCTTGAATGAGCAGTTCTTC.

V and J are TRBV6-4 and TRBJ1-1, with D perhaps TRBD1 (5 bases). V was trimmed by 8 bases and J by 1 base, leaving 14 bases between them. The CDR3 covers 14 residues. Germline V gene sequence: CDR1 MRHNA, CDR2 SNTAGT. The CDR3 loop reads CASLYRSRNTEAFF. The CDR3 DNA reads TGTGCCAGCCTCTACAGGAGCAGGAACACTGAAGCTTTCTTT.

The chain recombines TRBV7-9 with TRBJ2-1, with no clear D. V shed 2 bases and J shed 7 bases, with 15 bases lying between them. The germline CDR1 and CDR2 sequences are SEHNR and FQNEAQ (reference sequence). The CDR3 sequence is 15 residues long. DNA for the CDR3: TGTGCCAGCAGCTTACGCGAGTTTTTACTGAATGAGCAGTTCTTC. It is translated as CASSLREFLLNEQFF.

This sequence joins TRBV18 and TRBJ1-1; TRBD1 aligns across 7 bases. There are 15 residues in the CDR3. V trimming: 4 bases; J trimming: 2 bases; junction bases outside the gene matches: 7. CDR1 is KGHSH and CDR2 is LQKENI in the germline V gene. The CDR3 is CASSQFNRGNTEAFF. The CDR3, as DNA: TGTGCCAGCTCACAATTTAACAGGGGAAACACTGAAGCTTTCTTT.

The chain combines TRBV18 with TRBJ2-3; TRBD1 agrees at 7 bases. V dropped 5 bases and J dropped 4; count of bases not matched to a gene: 9. CDR1 KGHSH and CDR2 LQKENI come from the germline V gene. There are 15 residues in the CDR3. The CDR3 DNA follows: TGTGCCAGCTCAAGGGGGCAGGGTTCAGCAGATACGCAGTATTTT. Protein sequence: CASSRGQGSADTQYF. The whole variable domain, remainder taken from reference TRBV18 and TRBJ2-3, is NAGVMQNPRHLVRRRGQEARLRCSPMKGHSHVYWYRQLPEEGLKFMVYLQKENIIDESGMPKERFSAEFPKEGPSILRIQQVVRGDSAAYFCASSRGQGSADTQYFGPGTRLTVL.

V and J are TRBV6-2 or TRBV6-3 and TRBJ1-5; D possibly corresponds to TRBD1 (5 bases). CDR3 length: 14 amino acids. Per the germline V gene, CDR1 is MNHEY and CDR2 is SVGEGT. Trimming left V 4 bases short and J 6 bases short, with 13 bases between. CDR3 nucleotides: TGTGCCAGCAGTTTGGGGGACTTCAGTCAGCCCCAGCATTTT. Amino acids: CASSLGDFSQPQHF.

The chain joins TRBV7-9 to TRBJ1-4, with D perhaps matching TRBD1 (5 bases). The V gene's germline CDR1 is SEHNR and CDR2 FQNEAQ (reference sequence). Between the trimmed V and J ends, which lost 1 base and 0 bases, there was a span of 9 bases. This CDR3 is built from 16 residues. As DNA, the CDR3 is TGTGCCAGCAGCTTAGTAGTGACAGCAACTAATGAAAAACTGTTTTTT. Amino acids: CASSLVVTATNEKLFF.

This rearrangement joins TRBV7-2 to TRBJ1-3; no clear D gene. The germline V and J ends were trimmed by 5 bases and 0 bases, with 11 bases remaining between them. The CDR3 spans 15 residues. Germline CDR1 SGHTA, CDR2 FQGNSA. The CDR3 bases are TGTGCCAGCAGCGAGAGACCCCTCTCTGGAAACACCATATATTTT. Amino acid sequence: CASSERPLSGNTIYF.

V is TRBV4-3 and J is TRBJ1-6; D gene uncertain. Per germline, CDR1 LGHNA and CDR2 YSLEER. Trimming left V 0 bases short and J 0 bases short, with 6 bases between. The length of the CDR3 is 16 residues. The CDR3 DNA sequence: TGCGCCAGCAGCCAAGACTGGAGCTCCTATAATTCACCCCTCCACTTT. Protein: CASSQDWSSYNSPLHF.